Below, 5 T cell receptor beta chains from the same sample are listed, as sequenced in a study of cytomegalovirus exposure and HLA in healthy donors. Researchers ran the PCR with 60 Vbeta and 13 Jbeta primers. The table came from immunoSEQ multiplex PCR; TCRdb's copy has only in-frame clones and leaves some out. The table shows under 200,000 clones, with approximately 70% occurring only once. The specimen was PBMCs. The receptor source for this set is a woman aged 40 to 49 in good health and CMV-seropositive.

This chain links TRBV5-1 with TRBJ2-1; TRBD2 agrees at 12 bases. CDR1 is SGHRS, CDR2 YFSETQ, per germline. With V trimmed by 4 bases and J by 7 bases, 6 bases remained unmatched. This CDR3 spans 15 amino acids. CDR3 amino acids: CASSPWTSGDNEQFF. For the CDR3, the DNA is TGCGCCAGCAGCCCCTGGACTAGCGGGGATAATGAGCAGTTCTTC.

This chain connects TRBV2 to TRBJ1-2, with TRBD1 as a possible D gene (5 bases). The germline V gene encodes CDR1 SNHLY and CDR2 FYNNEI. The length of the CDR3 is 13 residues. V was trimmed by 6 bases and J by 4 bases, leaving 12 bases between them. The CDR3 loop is CASREQVSYGYTF. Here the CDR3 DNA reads TGTGCCAGCAGGGAACAGGTTTCCTATGGCTACACCTTC.

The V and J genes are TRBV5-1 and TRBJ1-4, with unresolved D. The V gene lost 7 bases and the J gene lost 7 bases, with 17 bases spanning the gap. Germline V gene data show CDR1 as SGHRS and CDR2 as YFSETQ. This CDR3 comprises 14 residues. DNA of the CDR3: TGCGCCAGCGCATCCCGGGATTCGGGTGAAAAACTGTTTTTT. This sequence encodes CASASRDSGEKLFF.

The CDR3 coding sequence is TGTGCCAGCAGCTTAGACAACGGACTGGGGCAGTTCTTC. Its translation is CASSLDNGLGQFF. This chain links TRBV7-3 with TRBJ2-1, with a weak D call TRBD2 (5 bases). Trimming pared 2 bases from V and 12 bases from J, leaving 14 bases between. Germline loops: CDR1 SGHTA, CDR2 FQGTGA. This CDR3 has 13 amino acids.

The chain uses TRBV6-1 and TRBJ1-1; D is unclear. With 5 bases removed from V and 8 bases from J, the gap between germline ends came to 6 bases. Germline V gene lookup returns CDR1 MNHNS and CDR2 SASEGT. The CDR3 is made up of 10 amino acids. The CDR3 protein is CASSPGEAFF. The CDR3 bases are TGTGCCAGCAGTCCGGGGGAAGCTTTCTTT.